Given below is one T cell receptor beta chain in context. Its antigen is still unknown. No clone much larger than this one lies a single base away; base qualities are absent. Library creation used 5' RACE. Data came from an Illumina HiSeq 2500. A second PCR of about 7 to 12 cycles was run with a J-beta primer mix and a sample-barcoded 5' primer. Each TCR beta cDNA molecule received a unique molecular identifier from a template-switch 5' adaptor carrying 12 random nucleotides. At least 2.5 million CDR3-containing paired-end reads were obtained from each sample. First-strand cDNA was synthesized from all RNA with the Mint cDNA synthesis kit, primed by a TRBC-specific oligonucleotide. After uracil-DNA glycosylase treatment, a first 18-cycle PCR used universal primers M1SS and BC2_uni_R on all cDNA. Regarding the original processing steps: For normalization, 1 million high-quality reads were randomly selected from each sample, with every read carrying a distinct molecular identifier. Instead of being binned into consensus sequences, reads that shared molecular identifiers were thrown out. MiTCR, with a Q25 quality threshold and the strictest error-elimination algorithm, was used for CDR3 identification, clonotype clustering and error correction. A nonparametric unseen species model with Euler transformation was used to estimate a lower bound on total TCR beta diversity. TCRdb reworked the public reads: Q25 trimming with fastp, MiXCR clone assembly, productive beta chains retained. Each CDR3 protein gets just one entry, which takes the most common genes and DNA from the rows behind it. For this entry, the V and J calls and clone size follow TCRdb and not the study's own pipeline. In all, the sample holds over a million distinct CDR3 sequences, and around 59% of those were seen once. About 6.7% of the sample is in the top ten clones.

The data were taken from a study of blood T cells in healthy people across ages (dated by TCRdb to 2013 to 2016). Regarding the complete study: In model experiments, roughly one uniquely barcoded TCR beta cDNA molecule per two T cells was captured by template switching. For two donors (one aged 18 to 29 and one aged 80 or older), the study analyzed two additional independent replicas of 1 million unique cDNA reads from the same blood draw. To track age-related changes in TCR beta repertoire diversity, the study relied on deep sequencing normalized with unique cDNA molecular identifiers. To avoid experimental bias, donors of different ages were distributed randomly across sequencing lanes. The donors were divided into four age groups: young (average around 17 years), middle-aged (approximately 41), aged (around 67) and long-lived (roughly 86).

The junction shows trimming of 10 bases on V and 0 bases on J, plus 11 bases between the germline ends. Counted from cysteine to phenylalanine, this CDR3 has 13 amino acids. Only the CDR3 portion is preserved as DNA: 39 bases, with reading frame beginning at the first base. Systemically healthy Caucasian individuals from Russia, 35 to 50 in total and aged 6 to 90 years, were included as donors. Around 10 milliliters of peripheral blood were drawn from each donor into EDTA-treated Vacutainer tubes. PBMCs were isolated by Ficoll-Paque density-gradient centrifugation, with at least 6 million obtained per sample. Total RNA, at least 6 micrograms per sample, was extracted from PBMCs with Trizol reagent. For every donor, flow cytometry on a PBMC aliquot measured the percentage of naive CD45RAhigh/CD27high T cells. Points the paper makes about the study in general: Compared with the aged group, the long-lived group had more naive CD4+ T cells, fewer expanded clones and increased TCR diversity, a pattern suggesting age selection. As age increased, observed TCR beta diversity per million T cells dropped in a roughly linear way, and a significant reduction was already evident by age approximately 40. Because donor CMV infection status was unknown, age-related changes in expanded clonotypes were potentially confounded. There was a strong correlation between observed TCR beta diversity and the percentage of naive T cells measured by flow cytometry. Conclusive comparison of naive and antigen-experienced compartments was prevented by the profiling of bulk unsorted PBMCs. Total diversity estimates from one million sequenced T cells were considered lower bounds and underestimates.

The sample was blood. The receptor chain draws on TRBV12-3 or TRBV12-4 and TRBJ2-3, with the D gene uncertain. This clonotype was obtained from a man younger than 35 in good health. In nucleotides, the sequence is TGTGCCACCATGCCGACTAGCACAGATACGCAGTATTTT. It translates to CATMPTSTDTQYF.